This paragraph reports one TCR beta chain. The data belong to a study of cytomegalovirus exposure and HLA in healthy donors. Primers: 60 Vbeta forward and 13 Jbeta reverse. In the study's own analysis: As a later analysis found, there were tens of millions of unique TCR beta chains, of which roughly 11 million were shared. Libraries were prepared by immunoSEQ multiplex PCR; TCRdb keeps only in-frame clonotypes and omits some of them. V, J and clone size are those of that table, while D and trimming were read from the DNA. The sample includes about 76,000 clones, about three quarters of them seen just once. The CDR3 length is 13 residues. Trimming removed 5 bases at V and 3 bases at J, with 8 bases between. The V gene's germline CDR1 is LNHNV and CDR2 YYDKDF (reference sequence).

V usage is TRBV15 and J usage is TRBJ2-1; weak D call: TRBD2 (5 bases). The TCR comes from a male donor in good health and CMV-seropositive. Sequencing was done on a sample of PBMCs. CDR3 coding DNA: TGTGCCACCAGCTTCCGGGGCTACAATGAGCAGTTCTTC. This gives the protein CATSFRGYNEQFF.